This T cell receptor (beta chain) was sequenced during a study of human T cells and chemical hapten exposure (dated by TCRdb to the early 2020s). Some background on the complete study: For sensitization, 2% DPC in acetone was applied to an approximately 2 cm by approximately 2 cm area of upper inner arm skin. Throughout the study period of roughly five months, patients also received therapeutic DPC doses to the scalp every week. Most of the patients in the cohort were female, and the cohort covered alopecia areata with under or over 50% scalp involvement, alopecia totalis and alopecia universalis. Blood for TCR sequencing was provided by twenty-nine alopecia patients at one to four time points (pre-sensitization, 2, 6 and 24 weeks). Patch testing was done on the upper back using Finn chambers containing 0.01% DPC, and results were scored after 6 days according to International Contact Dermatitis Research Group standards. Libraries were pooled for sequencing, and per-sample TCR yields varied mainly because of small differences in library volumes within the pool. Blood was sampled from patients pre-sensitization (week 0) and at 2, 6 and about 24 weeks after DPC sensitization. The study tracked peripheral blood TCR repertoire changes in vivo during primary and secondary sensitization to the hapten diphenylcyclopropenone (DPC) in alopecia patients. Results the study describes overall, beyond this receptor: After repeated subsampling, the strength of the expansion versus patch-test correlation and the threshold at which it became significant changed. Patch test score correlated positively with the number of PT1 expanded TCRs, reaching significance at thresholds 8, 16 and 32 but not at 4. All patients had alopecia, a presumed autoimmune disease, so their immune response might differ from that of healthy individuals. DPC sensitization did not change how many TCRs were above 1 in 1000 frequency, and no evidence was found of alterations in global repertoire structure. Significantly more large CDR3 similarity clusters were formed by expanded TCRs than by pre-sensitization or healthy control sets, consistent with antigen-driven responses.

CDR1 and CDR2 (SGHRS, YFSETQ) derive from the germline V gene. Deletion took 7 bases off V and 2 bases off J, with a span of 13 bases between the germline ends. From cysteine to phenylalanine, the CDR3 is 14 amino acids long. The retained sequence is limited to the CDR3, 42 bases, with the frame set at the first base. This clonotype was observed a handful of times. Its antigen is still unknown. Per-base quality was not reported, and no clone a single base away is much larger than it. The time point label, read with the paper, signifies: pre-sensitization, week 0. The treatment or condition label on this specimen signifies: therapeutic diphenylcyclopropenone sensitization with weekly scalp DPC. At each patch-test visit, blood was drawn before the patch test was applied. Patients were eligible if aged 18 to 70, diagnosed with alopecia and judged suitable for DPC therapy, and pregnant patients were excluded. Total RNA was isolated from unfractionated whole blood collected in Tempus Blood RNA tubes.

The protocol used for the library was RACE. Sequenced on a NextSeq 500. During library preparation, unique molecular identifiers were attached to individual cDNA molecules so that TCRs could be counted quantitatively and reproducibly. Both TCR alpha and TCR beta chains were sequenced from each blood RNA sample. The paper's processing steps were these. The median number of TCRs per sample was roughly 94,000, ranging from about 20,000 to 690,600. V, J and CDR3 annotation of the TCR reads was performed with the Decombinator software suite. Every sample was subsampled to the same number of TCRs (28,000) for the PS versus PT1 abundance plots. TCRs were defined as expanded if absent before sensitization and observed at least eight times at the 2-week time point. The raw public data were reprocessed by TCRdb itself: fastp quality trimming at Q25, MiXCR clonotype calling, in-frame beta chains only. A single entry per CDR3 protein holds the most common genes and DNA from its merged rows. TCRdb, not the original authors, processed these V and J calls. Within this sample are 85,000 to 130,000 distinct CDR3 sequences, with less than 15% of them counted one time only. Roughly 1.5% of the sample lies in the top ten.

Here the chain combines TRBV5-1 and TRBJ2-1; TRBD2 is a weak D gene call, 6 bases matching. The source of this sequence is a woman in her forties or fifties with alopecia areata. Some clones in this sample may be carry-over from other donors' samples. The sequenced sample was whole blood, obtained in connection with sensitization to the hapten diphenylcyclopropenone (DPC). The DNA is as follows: TGCGCCAGCGGCGGAGGGGTGGCCTACAATGAGCAGTTCTTC. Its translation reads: CASGGGVAYNEQFF.